A single T cell receptor beta chain is shown here with its context. The antigen remains unidentified. The record originates from a study of cytomegalovirus exposure and HLA in healthy donors. General study results and limits: Common viral pathogens (according to a later analysis) appeared linked to several of the most significant clusters. Prior analysis indicated that the majority of TCR beta V segments exhibited productivity approximately 90% or approximately 30% of the time.

The PCR contained 60 Vbeta and 13 Jbeta primers. Generated by immunoSEQ multiplex PCR, the TCRdb table keeps only in-frame clones and is missing some. Of 200,000 or so clones in the sample, around 80% were seen once. The source of this sequence is a man aged 30-40 years in good health and CMV-seronegative. Sequencing was done on a sample of PBMCs.

The CDR3 loop reads CASSLGRGANEQFF. As DNA, the CDR3 is TGTGCCAGCAGTCTTGGTCGGGGGGCGAATGAGCAGTTCTTC. The chain employs TRBV25-1 and TRBJ2-1, with D maybe TRBD2 (7 bases). Per the germline V gene, CDR1 is MGHDK and CDR2 is SYGVNS. The germline V and J ends were trimmed by 5 bases and 7 bases, with 15 bases remaining between them. The CDR3 is 14 residues long. The variable domain in full, with the rest retrieved from reference TRBV25-1 and TRBJ2-1, is EADIYQTPRYLVIGTGKKITLECSQTMGHDKMYWYQQDPGMELHLIHYSYGVNSTEKGDLSSESTVSRIRTEHFPLTLESARPSHTSQYLCASSLGRGANEQFFGPGTRLTVL.